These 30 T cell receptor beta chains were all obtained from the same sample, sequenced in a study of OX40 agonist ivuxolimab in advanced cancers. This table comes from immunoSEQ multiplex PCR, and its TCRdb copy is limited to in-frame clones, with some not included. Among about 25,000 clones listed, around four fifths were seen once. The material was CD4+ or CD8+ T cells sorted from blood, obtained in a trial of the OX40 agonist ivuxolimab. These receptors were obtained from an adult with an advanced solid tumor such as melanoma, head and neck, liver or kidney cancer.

The DNA for the CDR3 is TGTGCCAGTAGTATGGCAGGGGAAGGGTCAGATACGCAGTATTTT. Protein product: CASSMAGEGSDTQYF. This sequence joins TRBV19 and TRBJ2-3; perhaps TRBD1 as D (6 bases). Germline V gene sequence: CDR1 LNHDA, CDR2 SQIVND (reference sequence). Trimming stripped 3 bases from V and 4 bases from J, with 14 bases between. The CDR3 has 15 amino acids.

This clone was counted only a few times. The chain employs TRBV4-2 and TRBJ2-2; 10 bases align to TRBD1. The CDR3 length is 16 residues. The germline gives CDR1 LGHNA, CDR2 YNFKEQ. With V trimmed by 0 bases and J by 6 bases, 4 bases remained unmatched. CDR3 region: CASSQDLDRGPGELFF. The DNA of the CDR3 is TGTGCCAGCAGCCAAGATTTAGACAGGGGGCCCGGGGAGCTGTTTTTT.

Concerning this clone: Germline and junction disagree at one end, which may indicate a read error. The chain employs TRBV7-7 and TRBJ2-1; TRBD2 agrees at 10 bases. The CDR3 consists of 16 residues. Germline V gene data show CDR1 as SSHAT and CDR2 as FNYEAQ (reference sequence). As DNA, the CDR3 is TGTGCTAGCAGCCTTACCGGGACTAGCGTTTTGGGGGAGCAGTTCTTC. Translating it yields CASSLTGTSVLGEQFF.

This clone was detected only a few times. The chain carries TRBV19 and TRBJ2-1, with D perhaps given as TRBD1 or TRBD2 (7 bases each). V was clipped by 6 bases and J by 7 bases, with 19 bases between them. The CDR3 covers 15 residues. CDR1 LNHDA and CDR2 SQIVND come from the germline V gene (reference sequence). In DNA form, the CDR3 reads TGTGCCAGTAGCCCCTGGGAGGGGGCTAAGAATGAGCAGTTCTTC. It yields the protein CASSPWEGAKNEQFF.

CDR3 amino acids: CASSPYGGGGGQETQYF. CDR3 sequence (DNA): TGTGCCAGCAGCCCATACGGGGGCGGAGGGGGTCAAGAGACCCAGTACTTC. The V call is TRBV9, the J call TRBJ2-5; TRBD1 or TRBD2 may be the D gene (6 bases each). Trimming took off 4 bases at V and 2 bases at J, with 21 bases between the two ends. Germline V gene sequence: CDR1 SGDLS, CDR2 YYNGEE. The length of the CDR3 is 17 residues.

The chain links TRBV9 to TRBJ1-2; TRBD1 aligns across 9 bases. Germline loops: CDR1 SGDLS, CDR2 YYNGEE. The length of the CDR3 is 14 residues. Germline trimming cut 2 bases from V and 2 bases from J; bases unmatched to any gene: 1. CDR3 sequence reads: CASSVGQGNYGYTF. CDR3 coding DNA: TGTGCCAGCAGCGTGGGACAGGGCAACTATGGCTACACCTTC.

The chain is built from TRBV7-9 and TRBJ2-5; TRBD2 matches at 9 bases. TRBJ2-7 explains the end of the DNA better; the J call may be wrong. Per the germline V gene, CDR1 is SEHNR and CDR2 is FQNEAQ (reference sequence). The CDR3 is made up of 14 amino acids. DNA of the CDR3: TGTGCCAGCAGCTTTGCGGGAGGGCTCTACGAGCAGTACTTC. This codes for CASSFAGGLYEQYF.

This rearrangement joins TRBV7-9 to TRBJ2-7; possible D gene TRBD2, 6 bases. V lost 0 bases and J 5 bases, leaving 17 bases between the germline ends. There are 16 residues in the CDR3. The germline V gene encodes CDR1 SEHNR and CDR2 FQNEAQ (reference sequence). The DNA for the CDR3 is TGTGCCAGCAGCTTAGCCGGGACTCCGCGGGAAGACGAGCAGTACTTC. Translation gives CASSLAGTPREDEQYF.

This CDR3 reads CASSKERIAYEQYF. For the CDR3, the DNA is TGTGCCAGCAGTAAAGAAAGGATCGCCTACGAGCAGTACTTC. The chain employs TRBV27 and TRBJ2-7; the D is unclear. V was shortened by 5 bases and J by 2 bases, with 13 bases between the two germline ends. Looked up from germline, CDR1 is MNHEY and CDR2 is SMNVEV (reference sequence). CDR3 length: 14 amino acids.

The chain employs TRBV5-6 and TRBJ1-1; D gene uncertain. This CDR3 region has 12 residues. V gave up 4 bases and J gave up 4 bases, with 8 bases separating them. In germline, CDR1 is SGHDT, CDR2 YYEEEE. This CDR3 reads CASSPGATEAFF. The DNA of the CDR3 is TGTGCCAGCAGCCCGGGAGCCACTGAAGCTTTCTTT.

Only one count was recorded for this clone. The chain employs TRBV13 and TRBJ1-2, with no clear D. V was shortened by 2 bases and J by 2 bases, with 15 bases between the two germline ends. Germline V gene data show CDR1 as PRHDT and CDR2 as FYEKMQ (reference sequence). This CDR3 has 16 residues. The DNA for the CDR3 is TGTGCCAGCAGCTTATCTCCCATATCAGTGAACTATGGCTACACCTTC. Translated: CASSLSPISVNYGYTF. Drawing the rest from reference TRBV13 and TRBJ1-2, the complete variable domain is AAGVIQSPRHLIKEKRETATLKCYPIPRHDTVYWYQQGPGQDPQFLISFYEKMQSDKGSIPDRFSAQQFSDYHSELNMSSLELGDSALYFCASSLSPISVNYGYTFGSGTRLTVV.

The CDR3 loop is CASSIGQGTLNTEAFF. Here the CDR3 DNA reads TGTGCCAGTAGTATTGGGCAGGGTACCTTGAACACTGAAGCTTTCTTT. The rearrangement joins TRBV19 to TRBJ1-1; D may be TRBD1 (5 bases). Deletions cut 3 bases from V and 0 bases from J, with 14 bases between. CDR3 length: 16 amino acids. Germline V gene data show CDR1 as LNHDA and CDR2 as SQIVND (reference sequence).

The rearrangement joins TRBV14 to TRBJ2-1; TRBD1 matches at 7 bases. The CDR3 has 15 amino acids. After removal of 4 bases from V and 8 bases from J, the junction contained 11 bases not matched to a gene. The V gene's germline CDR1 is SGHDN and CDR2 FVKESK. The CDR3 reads CASSPSLDRAHEQFF. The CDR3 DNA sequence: TGTGCCAGCAGCCCGTCGTTAGACAGGGCCCATGAGCAGTTCTTC.

Written as DNA, the CDR3 is TGCGCCAGCAGCCTCATCGGGTCTGCCTGGGAGACCCAGTACTTC. This codes for CASSLIGSAWETQYF. This chain connects TRBV4-1 to TRBJ2-5; D not certain. This CDR3 region has 15 residues. Germline lookup yields CDR1 MGHRA and CDR2 YSYEKL. The germline V and J ends were trimmed by 4 bases and 5 bases, with 17 bases remaining between them.

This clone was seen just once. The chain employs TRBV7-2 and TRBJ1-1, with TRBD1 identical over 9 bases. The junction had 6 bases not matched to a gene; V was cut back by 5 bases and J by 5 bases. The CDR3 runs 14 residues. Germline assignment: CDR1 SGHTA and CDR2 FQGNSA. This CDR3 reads CASSPGQGWTEAFF. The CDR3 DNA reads TGTGCCAGCAGCCCGGGACAGGGCTGGACTGAAGCTTTCTTT.

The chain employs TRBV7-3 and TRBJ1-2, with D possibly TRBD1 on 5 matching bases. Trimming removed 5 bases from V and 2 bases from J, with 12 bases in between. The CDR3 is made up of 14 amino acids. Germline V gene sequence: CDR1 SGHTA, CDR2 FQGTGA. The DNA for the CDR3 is TGTGCCAGCAGCCCGACGGGGGAAAACTATGGCTACACCTTC. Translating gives CASSPTGENYGYTF.

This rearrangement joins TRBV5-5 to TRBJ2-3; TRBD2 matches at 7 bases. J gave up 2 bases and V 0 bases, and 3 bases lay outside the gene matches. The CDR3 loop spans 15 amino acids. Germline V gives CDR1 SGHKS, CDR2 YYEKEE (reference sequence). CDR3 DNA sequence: TGTGCCAGCAGCTTGGACGGGACTATCACAGATACGCAGTATTTT. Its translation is CASSLDGTITDTQYF.

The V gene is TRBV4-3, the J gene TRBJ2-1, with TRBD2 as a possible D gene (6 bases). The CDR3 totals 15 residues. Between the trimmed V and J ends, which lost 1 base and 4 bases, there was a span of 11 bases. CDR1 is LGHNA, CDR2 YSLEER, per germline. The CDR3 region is CASSQVAGLYNEQFF. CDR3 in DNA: TGCGCCAGCAGCCAAGTGGCGGGGTTATACAATGAGCAGTTCTTC.

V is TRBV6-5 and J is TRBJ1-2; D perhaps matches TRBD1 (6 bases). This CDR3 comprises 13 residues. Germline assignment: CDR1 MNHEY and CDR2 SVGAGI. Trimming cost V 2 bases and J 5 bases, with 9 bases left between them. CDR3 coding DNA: TGTGCCAGCAGTTACGGGGGGGCGTATGGCTACACCTTC. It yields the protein CASSYGGAYGYTF.

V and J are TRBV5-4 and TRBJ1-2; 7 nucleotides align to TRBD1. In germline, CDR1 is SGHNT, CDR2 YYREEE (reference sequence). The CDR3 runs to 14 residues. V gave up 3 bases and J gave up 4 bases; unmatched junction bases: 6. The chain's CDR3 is CASSWETGTYGYTF. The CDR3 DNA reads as TGTGCCAGCAGCTGGGAGACAGGGACCTATGGCTACACCTTC. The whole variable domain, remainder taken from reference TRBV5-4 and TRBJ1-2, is ETGVTQSPTHLIKTRGQQVTLRCSSQSGHNTVSWYQQALGQGPQFIFQYYREEENGRGNFPPRFSGLQFPNYSSELNVNALELDDSALYLCASSWETGTYGYTFGSGTRLTVV.

The CDR3 bases are TGTGCCAGCAGCTCGGGGACAGGGGGCGGCTATGGCTACACCTTC. This codes for CASSSGTGGGYGYTF. This chain connects TRBV6-5 to TRBJ1-2; 12 bases are shared with TRBD1. The CDR3 runs 15 residues. Germline assignment: CDR1 MNHEY and CDR2 SVGAGI. Trimming cost V 6 bases and J 4 bases; bases outside gene matches: 6.

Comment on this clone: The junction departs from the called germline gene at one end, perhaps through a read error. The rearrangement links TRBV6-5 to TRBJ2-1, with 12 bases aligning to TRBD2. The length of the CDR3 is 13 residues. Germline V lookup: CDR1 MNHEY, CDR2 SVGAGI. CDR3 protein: CASSYSLAGGEVF. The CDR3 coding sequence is TGTGCCAGCAGTTACTCACTAGCGGGAGGAGAGGTCTTC.

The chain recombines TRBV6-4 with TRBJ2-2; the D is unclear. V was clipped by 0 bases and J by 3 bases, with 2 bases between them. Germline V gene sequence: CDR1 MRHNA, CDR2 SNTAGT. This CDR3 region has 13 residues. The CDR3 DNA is TGTGCCAGCAGTGACTCGGACACCGGGGAGCTGTTTTTT. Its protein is CASSDSDTGELFF.

The CDR3 protein is CASSLATDTQYF. CDR3 sequence (DNA): TGTGCCAGTAGTTTGGCGACAGATACGCAGTATTTT. V gene TRBV19 combines with J gene TRBJ2-3; D is undetermined. Germline lookup yields CDR1 LNHDA and CDR2 SQIVND (reference sequence). CDR3 length: 12 amino acids. Trimming cost V 5 bases and J 3 bases, with 6 bases left between them.

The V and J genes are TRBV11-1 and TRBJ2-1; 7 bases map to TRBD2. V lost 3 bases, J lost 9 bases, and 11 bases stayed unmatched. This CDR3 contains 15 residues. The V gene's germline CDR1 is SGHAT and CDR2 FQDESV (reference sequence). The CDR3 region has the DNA TGTGCCAGCAGCTTTGGCGGGAGTGTGAGTGGTGAGCAGTTCTTC. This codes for CASSFGGSVSGEQFF.

CDR3 bases: TGTGCCAGCAGCTTAGCGTCGCAGGGCCATAGCAATCAGCCCCAGCATTTT. Its translation is CASSLASQGHSNQPQHF. The V gene is TRBV7-6, the J gene TRBJ1-5, with D possibly TRBD1 on 5 matching bases. V lost 0 bases and J 0 bases, leaving 12 bases between the germline ends. The CDR3 loop spans 17 amino acids. From germline, CDR1 is SGHVS and CDR2 FNYEAQ.

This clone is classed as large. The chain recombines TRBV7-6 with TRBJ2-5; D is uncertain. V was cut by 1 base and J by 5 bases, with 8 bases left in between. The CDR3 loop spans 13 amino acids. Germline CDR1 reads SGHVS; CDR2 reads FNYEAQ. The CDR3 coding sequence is TGTGCCAGCAGCTTAGGCGGTGGCGAGACCCAGTACTTC. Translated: CASSLGGGETQYF.

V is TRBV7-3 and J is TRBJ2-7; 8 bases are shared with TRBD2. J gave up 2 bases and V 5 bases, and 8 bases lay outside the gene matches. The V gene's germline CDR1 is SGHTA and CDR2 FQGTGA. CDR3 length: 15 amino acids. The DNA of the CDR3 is TGTGCCAGCAGCCCAGTCGTGCGGGGGGCCTACGAGCAGTACTTC. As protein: CASSPVVRGAYEQYF.

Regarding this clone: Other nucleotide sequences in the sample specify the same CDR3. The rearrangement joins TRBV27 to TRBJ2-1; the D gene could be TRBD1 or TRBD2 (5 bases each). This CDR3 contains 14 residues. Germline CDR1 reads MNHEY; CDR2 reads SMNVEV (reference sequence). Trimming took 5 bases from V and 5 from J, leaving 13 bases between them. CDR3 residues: CASSPGTTDNEQFF. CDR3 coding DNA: TGTGCCAGCAGTCCCGGGACGACTGACAATGAGCAGTTCTTC.

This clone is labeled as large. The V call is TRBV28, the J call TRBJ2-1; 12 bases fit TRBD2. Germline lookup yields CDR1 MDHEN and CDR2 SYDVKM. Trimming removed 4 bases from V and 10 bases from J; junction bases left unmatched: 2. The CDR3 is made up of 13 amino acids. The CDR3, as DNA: TGTGCCAGCAGTTGGGGGACTAGCGGGGAGCAGTTCTTC. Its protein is CASSWGTSGEQFF.